One sample yielded the 18 T cell receptor beta chains listed below, sequenced in a study of blood T cell repertoires in COVID-19. TCRdb's table, derived via immunoSEQ multiplex PCR, lists solely in-frame clones and lacks some. The table shows about 120,000 clones, with about 82% occurring only once. Sequenced input: peripheral blood. These receptors were obtained from a man between 60 and 75 years old with active or convalescent COVID-19.

The CDR3 nucleotides read TGTGCCAGCAGCGTAGCGACACTAGGAAACGCAGATACGCAGTATTTT. Amino acid sequence: CASSVATLGNADTQYF. The chain carries TRBV9 and TRBJ2-3; D perhaps matches TRBD2 (5 bases). Per germline, CDR1 SGDLS and CDR2 YYNGEE. The CDR3 contains 16 residues. The ends were cut back, 0 bases at V and 4 bases at J, with 15 bases in the middle.

This clone occurred many times. The V gene is TRBV28, the J gene TRBJ1-2; D unclear. With 1 base removed from V and 8 bases from J, the gap between germline ends came to 11 bases. This CDR3 spans 13 amino acids. CDR1 is MDHEN, CDR2 SYDVKM, per germline. CDR3 bases: TGTGCCAGCAGTTTATCCTCTTCGAGAGGCTACACCTTC. Amino acid sequence: CASSLSSSRGYTF.

The chain joins TRBV29-1 to TRBJ1-3; D may be TRBD1 (5 bases). The V end was cut by 6 bases, the J end by 4 bases, with 10 bases between. Looked up from germline, CDR1 is SQVTM and CDR2 is ANQGSEA. This CDR3 comprises 12 residues. CDR3 bases: TGCAGCGTAGGTCAGGGCGGAAACACCATATATTTT. Translating gives CSVGQGGNTIYF.

The V and J genes are TRBV29-1 and TRBJ2-7; TRBD1 aligns across 7 bases. J gave up 2 bases and V 0 bases, and 7 bases lay outside the gene matches. CDR1 and CDR2 (germline): SQVTM, ANQGSEA. This CDR3 has 15 residues. DNA for the CDR3: TGCAGCGTTGAAGAGGCTGGGACAGCGGCCTACGAGCAGTACTTC. Translation gives CSVEEAGTAAYEQYF.

The chain couples TRBV28 to TRBJ1-4; a possible D gene is TRBD1 (5 bases). Germline V lookup: CDR1 MDHEN, CDR2 SYDVKM. Trimming cost V 7 bases and J 6 bases, with 9 bases left between them. CDR3 length equals 12 residues. CDR3 amino acids: CASTQGYEKLFF. The CDR3, as DNA: TGTGCCAGCACCCAGGGATATGAAAAACTGTTTTTT.

The table lists this clone with a count of one. The CDR3 coding sequence is TGTGCCACCAGTGATGGGCTAGCGGGAGGTCGAAATACGCAGTATTTT. As protein: CATSDGLAGGRNTQYF. The chain combines TRBV24-1 with TRBJ2-3; 11 nucleotides agree with TRBD2. Germline lookup yields CDR1 KGHDR and CDR2 SFDVKD. The ends lost 3 bases at V and 7 bases at J; junction bases unmatched: 8. This CDR3 contains 16 residues.

This clone is a singleton in its sample. The V gene is TRBV2, the J gene TRBJ1-1; 9 bases fit TRBD1. V lost 6 bases and J lost 5; bases outside the gene matches: 7. Germline assignment: CDR1 SNHLY and CDR2 FYNNEI. This CDR3 has 14 amino acids. CDR3 nucleotides: TGTGCCAGCAGCCGACAGGGGGTAAAGACTGAAGCTTTCTTT. Residues: CASSRQGVKTEAFF.

This clone was found once. The rearrangement uses TRBV5-5 and TRBJ2-2, with D perhaps matching TRBD2 (5 bases). The germline V gene has CDR1 SGHKS and CDR2 YYEKEE (reference sequence). CDR3 size: 14 residues. V lost 4 bases to trimming and J lost 0 bases, with 7 bases between them. The CDR3 nucleotides read TGTGCCAGCAGCCGCGGGTCGAACACCGGGGAGCTGTTTTTT. This codes for CASSRGSNTGELFF.

This sequence joins TRBV11-3 and TRBJ2-1; 13 nucleotides match TRBD2. Germline lookup yields CDR1 SGHNT and CDR2 YENEEA. The CDR3 is 15 amino acids. The V gene end was trimmed by 4 bases and the J gene end by 8 bases; junction bases not matched to a gene: 5. CDR3 coding DNA: TGTGCCAGCAGCTCCGGACTAGCGGGAGTGGATGAGCAGTTCTTC. It encodes CASSSGLAGVDEQFF.

The rearrangement links TRBV5-1 to TRBJ2-2; TRBD1 matches 10 bases. Germline CDR1 reads SGHRS; CDR2 reads YFSETQ. Trimming took 4 bases from V and 6 from J; bases not matched to a gene: 15. This CDR3 spans 18 amino acids. The CDR3 protein is CASSARDRGRGVAGELFF. The CDR3 DNA is TGCGCCAGCAGCGCCCGGGACAGGGGAAGGGGTGTTGCCGGGGAGCTGTTTTTT.

This sequence joins TRBV11-3 and TRBJ2-1, with 9 positions matching TRBD2. Trimming cost V 5 bases and J 0 bases; bases outside gene matches: 2. Germline V gives CDR1 SGHNT, CDR2 YENEEA. The CDR3 has 15 amino acids. CDR3 sequence: CASSRSGGSYNEQFF. The CDR3 DNA sequence: TGTGCCAGCAGCCGTAGCGGGGGCTCCTACAATGAGCAGTTCTTC.

The chain employs TRBV4-3 and TRBJ2-1; 10 bases are a match to TRBD2. Germline V lookup: CDR1 LGHNA, CDR2 YSLEER. The CDR3 is 15 residues long. The V gene end was trimmed by 2 bases and the J gene end by 2 bases; junction bases not matched to a gene: 0. In nucleotides, the CDR3 is TGCGCCAGCAGCCAAACTAGCGGGACCTACAATGAGCAGTTCTTC. Translating it yields CASSQTSGTYNEQFF.

The chain joins TRBV7-8 to TRBJ1-3, with a weak D call TRBD1 (5 bases). This CDR3 has 15 residues. Between the trimmed V and J ends, which lost 5 bases and 2 bases, there was a span of 13 bases. Germline CDR1 SGHVS, CDR2 FQNEAQ. CDR3 sequence reads: CASSPGGGTGNTIYF. In DNA form, the CDR3 reads TGTGCCAGCAGCCCCGGCGGGGGAACTGGAAACACCATATATTTT.

The chain is built from TRBV5-6 and TRBJ1-2, with unresolved D. The germline V and J ends were trimmed by 0 bases and 2 bases, with 5 bases remaining between them. The CDR3 extends over 13 amino acids. Germline lookup yields CDR1 SGHDT and CDR2 YYEEEE. CDR3 region: CASSLVQNYGYTF. In nucleotides, the CDR3 is TGTGCCAGCAGCTTGGTTCAGAACTATGGCTACACCTTC.

The chain uses TRBV9 and TRBJ2-7; 7 positions match TRBD1. The CDR3 has 17 amino acids. V was clipped by 4 bases and J by 2 bases; unmatched bases: 15. Germline V CDR1 and CDR2: SGDLS, YYNGEE. CDR3 sequence: CASSHPPGQTLPYEQYF. Written as DNA, the CDR3 is TGTGCCAGCAGCCACCCGCCGGGACAGACACTTCCCTACGAGCAGTACTTC.

The chain employs TRBV7-9 and TRBJ1-2; D possibly corresponds to TRBD1 (6 bases). Germline loops: CDR1 SEHNR, CDR2 FQNEAQ (reference sequence). Trimming cost V 5 bases and J 7 bases, with 14 bases left between them. The CDR3 covers 13 residues. In DNA, the CDR3 is TGTGCCAGCAGCAATACAGGGATGAGTGGCTACACCTTC. It translates to CASSNTGMSGYTF.

The chain uses TRBV7-3 and TRBJ2-2; 12 nucleotides align to TRBD2. Germline V gene data show CDR1 as SGHTA and CDR2 as FQGTGA. The CDR3 runs to 18 residues. The V gene end was trimmed by 4 bases and the J gene end by 4 bases; junction bases not matched to a gene: 10. The CDR3 here is CASSSNLAGGPVTGELFF. CDR3 nucleotide sequence: TGTGCCAGCAGCTCAAATCTAGCGGGAGGGCCGGTCACCGGGGAGCTGTTTTTT.

This clone was picked up one time. This chain uses TRBV9 with TRBJ2-1, with D possibly TRBD2 on 7 matching bases. The CDR3 totals 16 residues. Germline CDR1 is SGDLS and CDR2 is YYNGEE. V gave up 4 bases and J gave up 8 bases, with 22 bases separating them. The CDR3 DNA reads TGTGCCAGCAGCCCCCGTGGGGGCGGGAGTGGGGATGAGCAGTTCTTC. As protein: CASSPRGGGSGDEQFF.